A selection of T cell receptor beta chains follows, all from one sample in a study of CD8 T cells in ankylosing spondylitis. TCRdb redid the calling of the 5' RACE reads with MiXCR, one entry per CDR3 protein. Among over 600,000 distinct CDR3 sequences listed, 15% to 20% were seen once. The specimen was blood, either unsorted or a sorted T cell fraction (not recorded which). Receptors were obtained from a male donor with ankylosing spondylitis. Each CDR3 is given with its conserved first and last residue. The D gene is left open where the match is weak. For some rows the clone size is stated as once, few or many, or as a class when expanded; others skip it.

D: TRBD1
V: TRBV9
J: TRBJ2-7
size: NA
CDR3: CASSATGDPYEQYF
DNA: TGTGCCAGCAGCGCTACAGGGGACCCCTACGAGCAGTACTTC

D: TRBD1
V: TRBV20-1
J: TRBJ2-7
size: few
CDR3: CSARAGTGGRYEQYF
DNA: TGCAGTGCTAGAGCCGGGACAGGGGGGAGGTACGAGCAGTACTTC

D: NA
V: TRBV4-2
J: TRBJ1-1
size: few
CDR3: CASSPYKGTNTEVFF
DNA: TGTGCCAGCAGCCCGTACAAAGGGACCAACACTGAAGTTTTCTTT

D: NA
V: TRBV29-1
J: TRBJ2-3
size: NA
CDR3: CSPAAGDPSTDTQYF
DNA: TGCAGCCCCGCGGCCGGGGACCCTAGCACAGATACGCAGTATTTT

D: NA
V: TRBV12-3/TRBV12-4
J: TRBJ2-7
size: NA
CDR3: CASRSTAEKSEQYF
DNA: TGTGCCAGCAGATCAACAGCGGAGAAATCCGAGCAGTACTTC

D: NA
V: TRBV12-3/TRBV12-4
J: TRBJ1-3
size: many
CDR3: CASSFGRITGNTIYF
DNA: TGTGCCAGCAGTTTCGGACGAATAACAGGAAACACCATATATTTT

D: NA
V: TRBV19
J: TRBJ2-1
size: few
CDR3: CASSMAAGGLNEQFF
DNA: TGTGCCAGTAGTATGGCGGCAGGGGGACTCAATGAGCAGTTCTTC

D: NA
V: TRBV18
J: TRBJ2-3
size: NA
CDR3: CASSYFQSTDTQYF
DNA: TGTGCCAGCTCTTATTTCCAGAGCACAGATACGCAGTATTTT

D: NA
V: TRBV7-9
J: TRBJ2-1
size: NA
CDR3: CASSLNLGYNEQFF
DNA: TGTGCCAGCAGCCTCAACCTCGGCTACAATGAGCAGTTCTTC

D: NA
V: TRBV7-2
J: TRBJ2-4
size: NA
CDR3: CASSLSVQVTHPLAKNIQYF
DNA: TGTGCCAGCAGCTTATCGGTGCAGGTGACCCATCCTTTAGCCAAAAACATTCAGTACTTC

D: TRBD2
V: TRBV29-1
J: TRBJ2-5
size: NA
CDR3: CSAGEGSETQYF
DNA: TGCAGCGCGGGGGAGGGGTCGGAGACCCAGTACTTC

D: NA
V: TRBV7-6
J: TRBJ2-1
size: NA
CDR3: CASSVARSAEQFF
DNA: TGTGCCAGCAGCGTAGCGCGTAGTGCTGAGCAGTTCTTC

D: NA
V: TRBV28
J: TRBJ1-2
size: NA
CDR3: CASRSTTGPRGGYGYTF
DNA: TGTGCCAGCAGATCCACGACCGGGCCCCGCGGCGGCTATGGCTACACCTTC

D: NA
V: TRBV7-8
J: TRBJ1-1
size: NA
CDR3: CASSLGTVMMGTEAFF
DNA: TGTGCCAGCAGCTTAGGTACCGTAATGATGGGGACTGAAGCTTTCTTT

D: NA
V: TRBV20-1
J: TRBJ2-5
size: NA
CDR3: CSARRRNKETQYF
DNA: TGCAGTGCAAGGAGGCGGAACAAAGAGACCCAGTACTTC

D: NA
V: TRBV29-1
J: TRBJ2-7
size: NA
CDR3: CSVRAGSSYEQYF
DNA: TGCAGCGTTAGAGCGGGTTCTTCCTACGAGCAGTACTTC

D: NA
V: TRBV7-9
J: TRBJ2-1
size: NA
CDR3: CASSFGGKDPSNEQFF
DNA: TGTGCCAGCAGCTTTGGGGGAAAGGACCCCTCGAATGAGCAGTTCTTC

D: NA
V: TRBV7-2
J: TRBJ1-2
size: few
CDR3: CASSFGGTHYGYTF
DNA: TGTGCCAGCAGCTTCGGGGGTACACATTATGGCTACACCTTC

D: NA
V: TRBV9
J: TRBJ2-1
size: few
CDR3: CASSRSSFQGNNEQFF
DNA: TGTGCCAGCAGCCGCTCTAGTTTTCAGGGCAACAATGAGCAGTTCTTC

D: NA
V: TRBV5-1
J: TRBJ1-1
size: NA
CDR3: CASSSYRVDTEAFF
DNA: TGCGCCAGCAGCTCCTACAGGGTCGACACTGAAGCTTTCTTT